This T cell receptor beta chain was obtained from a study of T cells in tuberculosis. Time point specified: new active TB diagnosis, blood taken before or within 7 days of starting treatment. Repertoires were generated with immunoSEQ multiplex PCR, while TCRdb's copy carries only in-frame clones and drops some. The data contain about 50,000 clones, roughly 95% of them singletons. Material: PBMCs, obtained at tuberculosis diagnosis. This TCR derives from an adult with tuberculosis.

Written as DNA, the CDR3 is TGTGCCAGCAGCTTGGTGGGACAGGGGGCTCTAAAACTGTTTTTT. Protein: CASSLVGQGALKLFF. The chain recombines TRBV5-6 with TRBJ1-4; 12 bases are shared with TRBD1. This CDR3 has 15 amino acids. Germline V gives CDR1 SGHDT, CDR2 YYEEEE. The trim removed 0 bases at V and 10 bases at J, leaving 4 bases unmatched.